What follows are 22 T cell receptor beta chains derived from one specimen sequenced in a study of early T cells in non-severe SARS-CoV-2 infection. From the 5' RACE reads, TCRdb called clonotypes with MiXCR, one entry per CDR3 protein. The data show more than 65,000 distinct CDR3 sequences, roughly 4.9% seen once. The sequencing used whole blood, collected at baseline. These receptor sequences come from an adult who was a healthcare worker with PCR-confirmed SARS-CoV-2 infection or an uninfected control (not recorded which). The donor label of this sample is uncertain.

At least ten counts were recorded for this clonotype. J is TRBJ1-3 and V is TRBV20-1; unclear D gene. Deletions cut 1 base from V and 4 bases from J, with 11 bases between. Germline V gene data show CDR1 as DFQATT and CDR2 as SNEGSKA (reference sequence). The CDR3 is made up of 14 amino acids. CDR3 loop: CSARANPGGNTIYF. The CDR3, as DNA: TGCAGTGCTAGAGCGAATCCGGGGGGAAACACCATATATTTT.

This clonotype was recorded many times. The chain couples TRBV4-1 to TRBJ2-7; TRBD2 agrees at 13 bases. CDR1 and CDR2 from the germline V gene are MGHRA and YSYEKL. The junction had 11 bases not matched to a gene; V was cut back by 1 base and J by 5 bases. The length of the CDR3 is 18 residues. The CDR3 spells CASSQVPRRTSGGDEQYF. In DNA form, the CDR3 reads TGCGCCAGCAGCCAAGTCCCAAGGAGGACTAGCGGGGGCGACGAGCAGTACTTC.

In this sample, this clonotype turned up many times. The chain links TRBV6-1 to TRBJ1-1; D gene unclear. Germline CDR1 MNHNS, CDR2 SASEGT. The CDR3 is made up of 13 amino acids. Between the trimmed V and J ends, which lost 6 bases and 3 bases, there was a span of 11 bases. The CDR3 loop is CASSGMRDTEAFF. DNA for the CDR3: TGTGCCAGCAGCGGTATGAGGGACACTGAAGCTTTCTTT.

This clonotype appeared many times. The CDR3 DNA reads as TGTGCCAGCAGTTTAGGGGGAAGGAACACTGAAGCTTTCTTT. Protein sequence: CASSLGGRNTEAFF. V and J are TRBV12-3 or TRBV12-4 and TRBJ1-1; D remains unclear. The CDR3 runs to 14 residues. V shed 1 base and J shed 1 base, with 7 bases lying between them.

There are a few counts of this clonotype. This chain connects TRBV2 to TRBJ1-1, with 7 bases aligning to TRBD1. The CDR3 extends over 13 amino acids. Germline assignment: CDR1 SNHLY and CDR2 FYNNEI. Trimming took 6 bases from V and 5 from J; bases not matched to a gene: 6. The CDR3 here is CASRVQGRTEAFF. In DNA, the CDR3 is TGTGCCAGCAGGGTACAGGGGAGGACTGAAGCTTTCTTT.

Ten or more counts support this clonotype. The chain uses TRBV7-9 and TRBJ2-7; D gene unclear. CDR1 and CDR2 (germline): SEHNR, FQNEAQ (reference sequence). V gave up 5 bases and J gave up 2 bases, with 13 bases separating them. There are 14 residues in the CDR3. This chain's CDR3 is CASSPPGRTYEQYF. For the CDR3, the DNA is TGTGCCAGCAGCCCTCCGGGCCGGACCTACGAGCAGTACTTC.

This clonotype was seen many times. DNA for the CDR3: TGTGCCAGTCTTTGGGGCGTCAACTATGGCTACACCTTC. This translates into CASLWGVNYGYTF. The chain carries TRBV2 and TRBJ1-2; D is perhaps TRBD1 (5 bases). Per the germline V gene, CDR1 is SNHLY and CDR2 is FYNNEI. This CDR3 spans 13 amino acids. With 9 bases removed from V and 2 bases from J, the gap between germline ends came to 13 bases.

The sample holds many counts of this clonotype. V is TRBV12-3 or TRBV12-4 and J is TRBJ2-1; TRBD2 matches 9 bases. V was clipped by 2 bases and J by 8 bases; unmatched bases: 7. The CDR3 sequence is 15 residues long. CDR3 coding DNA: TGTGCCAGCAGTTTATGGCGGGGGGGCGTCGATGAGCAGTTCTTC. This codes for CASSLWRGGVDEQFF.

This clonotype was seen ten or more times. The CDR3 loop is CASWVAGSYNEQFF. CDR3 sequence (DNA): TGTGCCAGTTGGGTAGCAGGGTCCTACAATGAGCAGTTCTTC. This chain joins TRBV6-2 or TRBV6-3 and TRBJ2-1, with D perhaps TRBD1 (5 bases). Germline V gene data show CDR1 as MNHEY and CDR2 as SVGEGT. Between the trimmed V and J ends, which lost 9 bases and 1 base, there was a span of 13 bases. This CDR3 is built from 14 residues.

This clonotype has ten or more counts. The CDR3 sequence is CASGWTGRTEAFF. As DNA, the CDR3 is TGTGCCAGCGGTTGGACAGGGAGGACTGAAGCTTTCTTT. The chain combines TRBV6-2 or TRBV6-3 with TRBJ1-1; 8 nucleotides align to TRBD1. Germline CDR1 reads MNHEY; CDR2 reads SVGEGT. With 8 bases clipped from V and 5 bases from J, the junction kept 7 bases outside the gene matches. This CDR3 has 13 amino acids.

This clonotype was recorded many times. The genes are TRBV11-3 and TRBJ2-3, with 7 bases aligning to TRBD2. Unmatched junction bases numbered 4, after V lost 2 bases and J lost 2 bases. This CDR3 contains 15 residues. Germline loops: CDR1 SGHNT, CDR2 YENEEA. The CDR3 region is CASSLNGGTTDTQYF. CDR3 in DNA: TGTGCCAGCAGCTTAAACGGGGGGACCACAGATACGCAGTATTTT.

This clonotype occurred many times. The chain has TRBV29-1 and TRBJ2-3, with 7 nucleotides matching TRBD2. The CDR3 length is 13 residues. Germline V gene sequence: CDR1 SQVTM, CDR2 ANQGSEA. With V trimmed by 7 bases and J by 4 bases, 8 bases remained unmatched. The CDR3 DNA sequence: TGCAGCGCCCGCCCCCTAGCGGCAGATACGCAGTATTTT. It is translated as CSARPLAADTQYF.

This clonotype was counted many times. V gene TRBV10-2 combines with J gene TRBJ1-1, with D maybe TRBD1 (5 bases). Trimming removed 4 bases at V and 4 bases at J, with 13 bases between. This CDR3 spans 14 amino acids. In germline, CDR1 is WSHSY, CDR2 SAAADI. The CDR3 bases are TGCGCCAGCAGTGGGGGCGGCGGGGGCACTGAAGCTTTCTTT. This codes for CASSGGGGGTEAFF.

In its sample, this clonotype was seen many times. The chain recombines TRBV6-6 with TRBJ1-1; D unclear. The V end was cut by 0 bases, the J end by 1 base, with 15 bases between. The CDR3 length is 17 residues. From germline, CDR1 is MNHNY and CDR2 SVGAGI (reference sequence). The CDR3 sequence is CASSYSAVLWGNTEAFF. The CDR3, as DNA: TGTGCCAGCAGTTACTCCGCCGTGTTGTGGGGGAACACTGAAGCTTTCTTT.

This chain connects TRBV7-2 to TRBJ1-2; 12 bases align to TRBD1. Germline CDR1 is SGHTA and CDR2 is FQGNSA. With V trimmed by 3 bases and J by 4 bases, 3 bases remained unmatched. The CDR3 length is 15 residues. CDR3 in DNA: TGTGCCAGCAGCTTTGTGGGACAGGGGGCCTATGGCTACACCTTC. It codes for CASSFVGQGAYGYTF.

A word on this clonotype: One end of the junction is discordant with germline, which a read error may explain. The rearrangement uses TRBV7-9 and TRBJ2-3; D uncertain. From germline, CDR1 is SEHNR and CDR2 FQNEAQ (reference sequence). The CDR3 is 13 residues long. The CDR3 sequence: CTSSLDGPDTQYF. The CDR3 nucleotides read TGTACCAGCAGCTTAGATGGGCCAGATACGCAGTATTTT.

This clonotype was counted many times. The chain joins TRBV9 to TRBJ1-1; perhaps TRBD1 as D (6 bases). CDR3 length: 15 amino acids. Germline assignment: CDR1 SGDLS and CDR2 YYNGEE. V shed 5 bases and J shed 1 base, with 15 bases lying between them. CDR3 in amino acids: CASSVQGGGNTEAFF. The CDR3 region has the DNA TGTGCCAGCAGTGTACAGGGCGGCGGGAACACTGAAGCTTTCTTT.

The table lists this clonotype with many counts. J is TRBJ2-6 and V is TRBV10-3, with D perhaps matching TRBD2 (6 bases). The ends were cut back, 7 bases at V and 0 bases at J, with 10 bases in the middle. The V gene's germline CDR1 is ENHRY and CDR2 SYGVKD. The length of the CDR3 is 15 residues. The CDR3 loop reads CAITPGGSGANVLTF. The CDR3 bases are TGTGCCATCACGCCCGGGGGCTCTGGGGCCAACGTCCTGACTTTC.

The sample holds many counts of this clonotype. The rearrangement uses TRBV20-1 and TRBJ2-7, with a possible D match to TRBD1 (5 bases). Trimming removed 1 base from V and 6 bases from J, with 13 bases in between. Germline CDR1 DFQATT, CDR2 SNEGSKA (reference sequence). CDR3 length equals 13 residues. Written as DNA, the CDR3 is TGCAGTGCTAGAGGTCAGGGCGGCCGCGAGCAGTACTTC. Its translation: CSARGQGGREQYF.

This clonotype was counted a few times. The J gene is TRBJ1-1, the V gene TRBV12-3 or TRBV12-4, with D perhaps TRBD1 (5 bases). With 3 bases removed from V and 1 base from J, the gap between germline ends came to 21 bases. This CDR3 region has 18 residues. CDR3 amino acids: CASSLPSYPRGPNTEAFF. In DNA, the CDR3 is TGTGCCAGCAGTTTGCCGTCCTATCCTAGGGGACCGAACACTGAAGCTTTCTTT.

Ten or more counts support this clonotype. The rearrangement uses TRBV27 and TRBJ2-3, with 9 bases lining up with TRBD2. This CDR3 spans 14 amino acids. Germline values: CDR1 MNHEY, CDR2 SMNVEV (reference sequence). Trimming took 10 bases from V and 8 from J; bases not matched to a gene: 13. The DNA for the CDR3 is TGTGCCACCACGGAGCGGGGGGCCGTGGCTACGCAGTATTTT. As protein: CATTERGAVATQYF.

Ten or more counts support this clonotype. This sequence joins TRBV28 and TRBJ2-2; D gene ambiguous. The CDR3 runs to 12 residues. V shed 7 bases and J shed 3 bases, with 6 bases lying between them. The germline V gene encodes CDR1 MDHEN and CDR2 SYDVKM. In DNA form, the CDR3 reads TGTGCCAGCACCAAGGACACCGGGGAGCTGTTTTTT. It is translated as CASTKDTGELFF.